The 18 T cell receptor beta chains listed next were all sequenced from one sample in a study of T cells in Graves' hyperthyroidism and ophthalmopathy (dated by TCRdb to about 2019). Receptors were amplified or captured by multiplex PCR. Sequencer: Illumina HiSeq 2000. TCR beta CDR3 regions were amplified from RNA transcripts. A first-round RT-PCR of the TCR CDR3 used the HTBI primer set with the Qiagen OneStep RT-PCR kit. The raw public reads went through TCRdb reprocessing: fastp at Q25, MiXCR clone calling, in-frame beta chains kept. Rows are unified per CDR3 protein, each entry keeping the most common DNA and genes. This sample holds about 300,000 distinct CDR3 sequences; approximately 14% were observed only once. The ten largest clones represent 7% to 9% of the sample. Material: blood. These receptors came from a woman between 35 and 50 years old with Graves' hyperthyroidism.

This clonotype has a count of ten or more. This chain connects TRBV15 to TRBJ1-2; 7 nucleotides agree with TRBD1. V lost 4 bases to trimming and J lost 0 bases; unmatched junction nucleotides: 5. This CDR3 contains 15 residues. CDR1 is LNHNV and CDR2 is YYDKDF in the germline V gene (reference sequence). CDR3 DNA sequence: TGTGCCACCAGCATTAGGACAGGAGCTAACTATGGCTACACCTTC. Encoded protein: CATSIRTGANYGYTF. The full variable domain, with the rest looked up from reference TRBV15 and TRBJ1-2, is DAMVIQNPRYQVTQFGKPVTLSCSQTLNHNVMYWYQQKSSQAPKLLFHYYDKDFNNEADTPDNFQSRRPNTSFCFLDIRSPGLGDTAMYLCATSIRTGANYGYTFGSGTRLTVV.

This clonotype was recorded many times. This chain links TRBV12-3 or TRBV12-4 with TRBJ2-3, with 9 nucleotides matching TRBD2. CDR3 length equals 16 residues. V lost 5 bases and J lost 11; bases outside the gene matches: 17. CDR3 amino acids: CASSLTRTREGQKQYF. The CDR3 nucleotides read TGTGCCAGCAGTCTGACTAGGACGCGGGAGGGCCAGAAGCAGTATTTT.

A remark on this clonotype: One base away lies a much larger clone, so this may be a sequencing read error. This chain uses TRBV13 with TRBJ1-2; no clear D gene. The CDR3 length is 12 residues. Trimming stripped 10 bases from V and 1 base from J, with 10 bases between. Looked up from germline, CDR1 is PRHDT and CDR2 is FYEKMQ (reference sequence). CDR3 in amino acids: CATFLYNYGYTF. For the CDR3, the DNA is TGTGCCACCTTCCTTTATAACTATGGCTACACCTTC.

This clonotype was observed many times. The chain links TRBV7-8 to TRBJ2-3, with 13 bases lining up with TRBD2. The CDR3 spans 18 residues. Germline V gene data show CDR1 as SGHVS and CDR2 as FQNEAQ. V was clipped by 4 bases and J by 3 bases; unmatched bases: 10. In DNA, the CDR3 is TGTGCCAGCAGCTCACATAGGACTAGCGGGAGTACGACAGATACGCAGTATTTT. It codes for CASSSHRTSGSTTDTQYF.

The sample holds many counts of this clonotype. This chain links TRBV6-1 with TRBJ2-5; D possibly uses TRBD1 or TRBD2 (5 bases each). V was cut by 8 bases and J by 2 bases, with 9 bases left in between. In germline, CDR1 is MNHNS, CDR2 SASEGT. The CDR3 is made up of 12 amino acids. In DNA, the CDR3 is TGTGCCAGCCGAGGGGCACAAGAGACCCAGTACTTC. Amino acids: CASRGAQETQYF.

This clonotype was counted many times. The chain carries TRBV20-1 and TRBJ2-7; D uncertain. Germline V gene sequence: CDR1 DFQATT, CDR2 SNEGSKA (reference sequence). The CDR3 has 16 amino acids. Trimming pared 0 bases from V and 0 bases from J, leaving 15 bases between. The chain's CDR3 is CSARDFGRDSSYEQYF. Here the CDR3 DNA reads TGCAGTGCTAGAGATTTCGGACGCGATAGCTCCTACGAGCAGTACTTC.

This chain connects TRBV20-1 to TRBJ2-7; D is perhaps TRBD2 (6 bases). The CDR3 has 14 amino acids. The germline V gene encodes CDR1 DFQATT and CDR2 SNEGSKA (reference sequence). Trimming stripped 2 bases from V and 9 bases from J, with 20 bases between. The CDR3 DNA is TGCAGTGCTAGATCGCTGCCGGATCCCGGGGGGCAGTACTTC. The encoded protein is CSARSLPDPGGQYF.

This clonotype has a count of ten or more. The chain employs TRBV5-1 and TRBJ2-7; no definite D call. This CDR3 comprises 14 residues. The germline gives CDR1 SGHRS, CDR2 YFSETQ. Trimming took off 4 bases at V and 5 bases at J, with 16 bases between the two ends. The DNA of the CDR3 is TGCGCCAGCAGCCCCTTCTGGGCGCAAGACGAGCAGTACTTC. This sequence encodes CASSPFWAQDEQYF. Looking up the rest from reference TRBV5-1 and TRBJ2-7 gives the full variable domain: KAGVTQTPRYLIKTRGQQVTLSCSPISGHRSVSWYQQTPGQGLQFLFEYFSETQRNKGNFPGRFSGRQFSNSRSEMNVSTLELGDSALYLCASSPFWAQDEQYFGPGTRLTVT.

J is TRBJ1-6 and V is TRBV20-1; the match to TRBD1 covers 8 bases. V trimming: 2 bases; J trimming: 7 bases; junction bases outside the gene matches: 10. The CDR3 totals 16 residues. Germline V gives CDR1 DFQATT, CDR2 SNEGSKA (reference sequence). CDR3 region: CSARRSPGQVNSPLHF. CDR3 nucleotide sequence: TGCAGTGCTAGAAGATCCCCGGGACAGGTCAATTCACCCCTCCACTTT.

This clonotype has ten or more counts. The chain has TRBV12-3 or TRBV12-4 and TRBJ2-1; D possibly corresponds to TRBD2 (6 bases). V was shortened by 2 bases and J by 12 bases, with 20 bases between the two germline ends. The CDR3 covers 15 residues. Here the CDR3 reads CASSLSTRAPIGQFF. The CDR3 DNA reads TGTGCCAGCAGTTTATCGACTAGAGCTCCTATAGGGCAGTTCTTC.

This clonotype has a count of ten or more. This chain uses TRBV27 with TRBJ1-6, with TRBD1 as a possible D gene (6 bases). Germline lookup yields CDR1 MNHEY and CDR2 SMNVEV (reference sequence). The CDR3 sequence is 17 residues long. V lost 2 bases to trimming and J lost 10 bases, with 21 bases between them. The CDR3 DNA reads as TGTGCCAGCAGTTTAGCGGGACACCTTGAGTTCGCCTCACCCCTCCACTTT. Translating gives CASSLAGHLEFASPLHF.

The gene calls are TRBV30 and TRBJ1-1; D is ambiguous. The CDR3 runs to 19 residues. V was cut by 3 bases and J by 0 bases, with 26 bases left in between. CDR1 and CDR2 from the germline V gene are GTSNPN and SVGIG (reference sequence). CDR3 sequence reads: CAWRVRRRNAQNMNTEAFF. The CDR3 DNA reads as TGTGCCTGGAGGGTGAGGCGGAGAAATGCCCAGAACATGAACACTGAAGCTTTCTTT.

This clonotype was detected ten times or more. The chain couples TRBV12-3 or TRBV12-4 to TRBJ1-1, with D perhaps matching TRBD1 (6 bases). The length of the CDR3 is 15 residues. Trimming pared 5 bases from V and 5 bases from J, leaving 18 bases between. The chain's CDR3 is CASSDKTGKRTEAFF. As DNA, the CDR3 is TGTGCCAGCAGTGATAAGACAGGCAAGAGGACTGAAGCTTTCTTT.

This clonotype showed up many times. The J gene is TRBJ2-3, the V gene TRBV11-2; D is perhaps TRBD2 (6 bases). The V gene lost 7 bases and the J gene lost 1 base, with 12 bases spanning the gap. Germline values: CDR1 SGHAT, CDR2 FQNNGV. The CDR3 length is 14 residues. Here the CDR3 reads CASMRRAGTDTQYF. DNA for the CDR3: TGTGCCAGCATGAGGAGGGCGGGCACAGATACGCAGTATTTT.

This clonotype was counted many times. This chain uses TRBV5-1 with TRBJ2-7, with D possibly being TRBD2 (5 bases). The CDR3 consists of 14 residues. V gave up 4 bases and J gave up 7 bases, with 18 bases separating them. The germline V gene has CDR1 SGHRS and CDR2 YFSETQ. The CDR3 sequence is CASSTRTGIGEQYF. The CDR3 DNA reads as TGCGCCAGCAGCACAAGGACTGGGATAGGGGAGCAGTACTTC.

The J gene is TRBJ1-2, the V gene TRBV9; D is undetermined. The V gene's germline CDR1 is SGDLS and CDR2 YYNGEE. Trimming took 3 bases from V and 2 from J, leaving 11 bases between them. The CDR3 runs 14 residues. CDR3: CASSAMVSNYGYTF. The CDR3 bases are TGTGCCAGCAGCGCGATGGTATCCAACTATGGCTACACCTTC. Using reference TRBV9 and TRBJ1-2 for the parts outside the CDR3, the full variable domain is DSGVTQTPKHLITATGQRVTLRCSPRSGDLSVYWYQQSLDQGLQFLIQYYNGEERAKGNILERFSAQQFPDLHSELNLSSLELGDSALYFCASSAMVSNYGYTFGSGTRLTVV.

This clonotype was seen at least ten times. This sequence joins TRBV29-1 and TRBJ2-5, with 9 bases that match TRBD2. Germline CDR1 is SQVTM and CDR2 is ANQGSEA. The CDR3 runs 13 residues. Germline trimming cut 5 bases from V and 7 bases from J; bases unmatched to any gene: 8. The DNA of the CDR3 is TGCAGCGTTTTTCCCAGGCGGGGGGGGACCCAGTACTTC. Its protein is CSVFPRRGGTQYF.

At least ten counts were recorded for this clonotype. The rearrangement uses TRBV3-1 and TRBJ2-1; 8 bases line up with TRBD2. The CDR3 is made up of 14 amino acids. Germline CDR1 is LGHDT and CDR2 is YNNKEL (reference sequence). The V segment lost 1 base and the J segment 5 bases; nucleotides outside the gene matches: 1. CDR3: CASSQAGGHNEQFF. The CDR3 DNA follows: TGTGCCAGCAGCCAAGCGGGAGGGCACAATGAGCAGTTCTTC.